A selection of T cell receptor beta chains follows, all from one sample in a study of T cell responses to AZD1222 COVID-19 vaccine. The data were produced by immunoSEQ multiplex PCR, yet TCRdb's version contains in-frame clones alone and is incomplete. This table has 95,000 to 110,000 clones, about 89% appearing once. The sample here was peripheral blood, taken 28 days after the second dose of the MenACWY control vaccine. The receptors come from an adult who received the MenACWY meningococcal vaccine as a control. Each CDR3 is given with its conserved first and last residue. Fields, in order: V gene, CDR3 protein.

TRBV7-3 CASSLTAGVRETQYF
TRBV6-2/TRBV6-3 CASSYSIWGSGANVLTF
TRBV5-1 CASSLGDTSYEQYF
TRBV7-2 CASSLGGQGASGYEQYF
TRBV5-8 CASSPQSGSSYNSPLHF
TRBV25-1 CASSEIGHEQYF
TRBV5-5 CASSPLGAVGEKLFF
TRBV4-1 CASSQEGTRAYEQYF
TRBV28 CASSHIGGSSYEQYF
TRBV29-1 CSVGRGGAAGYTF
TRBV3-1/TRBV3-2 CASSQQGPYGYTF
TRBV10-3 CAIRRGPNTGELFF
TRBV7-8 CASSLTGGTTTDTQYF